This entry lists 15 T cell receptor beta chains sequenced from one sample in a study of shared clonotypes between healthy human individuals. Naive CD8 cells were CD45RO-negative, positively selected for CCR7, excluding terminally differentiated effector memory CD45RA+ cells. This table comes from immunoSEQ multiplex PCR, and its TCRdb copy is limited to in-frame clones, with some not included. The sample holds roughly 570,000 clones; 98% are singletons and the top ten take 0.25% to 0.35%. Sequenced input: naive CD8+ T cells sorted from blood. Source of these receptors: a young man in good health.

The chain couples TRBV7-2 to TRBJ2-1; 8 bases agree with TRBD1. Per germline, CDR1 SGHTA and CDR2 FQGNSA. This CDR3 comprises 14 residues. V lost 6 bases to trimming and J lost 7 bases; unmatched junction nucleotides: 8. The CDR3 region has the DNA TGTGCCAGCAGGGATACGGGACAGGTAAATGAGCAGTTCTTC. Residues: CASRDTGQVNEQFF.

The chain uses TRBV7-9 and TRBJ2-7, with a possible D match to TRBD2 (6 bases). The length of the CDR3 is 19 residues. The V end was cut by 5 bases, the J end by 2 bases, with 28 bases between. Looked up from germline, CDR1 is SEHNR and CDR2 is FQNEAQ (reference sequence). The CDR3 sequence is CASSQTGEGRRLTTYEQYF. In DNA, the CDR3 is TGTGCCAGCAGCCAAACGGGGGAAGGTCGAAGACTAACGACCTACGAGCAGTACTTC.

This chain joins TRBV27 and TRBJ2-3; 11 nucleotides agree with TRBD2. From germline, CDR1 is MNHEY and CDR2 SMNVEV (reference sequence). V lost 5 bases to trimming and J lost 5 bases; unmatched junction nucleotides: 6. This CDR3 contains 15 residues. In nucleotides, the CDR3 is TGTGCCAGCAGTATTCTAGCGGGGGGCAAAGATACGCAGTATTTT. It specifies CASSILAGGKDTQYF.

The J gene is TRBJ2-7, the V gene TRBV28; TRBD2 is a possible D gene (6 bases). The ends were cut back, 5 bases at V and 2 bases at J, with 10 bases in the middle. CDR1 is MDHEN, CDR2 SYDVKM, per germline. The CDR3 extends over 13 amino acids. CDR3 coding DNA: TGTGCCAGCAGTCAGACGGGAGCCTACGAGCAGTACTTC. This codes for CASSQTGAYEQYF.

The J gene is TRBJ2-1, the V gene TRBV7-3, with 8 bases identical to TRBD1. The CDR3 sequence is 16 residues long. Germline CDR1 and CDR2: SGHTA and FQGTGA. Unmatched junction bases numbered 10, after V lost 1 base and J lost 8 bases. CDR3 sequence reads: CASSLKRTGSKDEQFF. In nucleotides, the CDR3 is TGTGCCAGCAGCTTAAAAAGGACAGGGTCAAAGGATGAGCAGTTCTTC.

The gene calls are TRBV27 and TRBJ1-1; D is ambiguous. CDR1 is MNHEY and CDR2 is SMNVEV in the germline V gene (reference sequence). This CDR3 has 12 residues. Trimming left V 5 bases short and J 6 bases short, with 10 bases between. Here the CDR3 reads CASSTLGAEAFF. The CDR3 DNA sequence: TGTGCCAGCAGTACTCTTGGCGCTGAAGCTTTCTTT.

The chain uses TRBV2 and TRBJ1-4; D possibly corresponds to TRBD1 (5 bases). The CDR3 spans 12 residues. The V gene's germline CDR1 is SNHLY and CDR2 FYNNEI. Trimming took off 7 bases at V and 6 bases at J, with 9 bases between the two ends. This chain's CDR3 is CASMRDYEKLFF. CDR3 sequence (DNA): TGTGCCAGCATGAGGGACTATGAAAAACTGTTTTTT.

The rearrangement uses TRBV7-8 and TRBJ2-1, with no clear D. Trimming removed 1 base at V and 6 bases at J, with 13 bases between. The CDR3 totals 15 residues. From germline, CDR1 is SGHVS and CDR2 FQNEAQ. In DNA, the CDR3 is TGTGCCAGCAGCTTAGTAGTGTGGGAAGGCAATGAGCAGTTCTTC. As protein: CASSLVVWEGNEQFF. The whole variable domain, remainder taken from reference TRBV7-8 and TRBJ2-1, is GAGVSQSPRYKVAKRGQDVALRCDPISGHVSLFWYQQALGQGPEFLTYFQNEAQLDKSGLPSDRFFAERPEGSVSTLKIQRTQQEDSAVYLCASSLVVWEGNEQFFGPGTRLTVL.

This clone was seen only once. The genes are TRBV4-3 and TRBJ2-1; 8 nucleotides align to TRBD2. This CDR3 is 16 amino acids long. V lost 3 bases, J lost 6 bases, and 10 bases stayed unmatched. The germline V gene encodes CDR1 LGHNA and CDR2 YSLEER. In DNA, the CDR3 is TGCGCCAGCAGCCAGTATAGCGGGGACTGGGGCAATGAGCAGTTCTTC. Amino acid sequence: CASSQYSGDWGNEQFF.

V and J are TRBV15 and TRBJ2-1, with a weak D call TRBD2 (6 bases). The CDR3 loop spans 16 amino acids. The germline CDR1 and CDR2 sequences are LNHNV and YYDKDF (reference sequence). V lost 0 bases to trimming and J lost 5 bases, with 14 bases between them. Written as DNA, the CDR3 is TGTGCCACCAGCAGAGAACCCTGGCGGGAAGACAATGAGCAGTTCTTC. This encodes CATSREPWREDNEQFF. Variable domain in full (rest from reference TRBV15 and TRBJ2-1): DAMVIQNPRYQVTQFGKPVTLSCSQTLNHNVMYWYQQKSSQAPKLLFHYYDKDFNNEADTPDNFQSRRPNTSFCFLDIRSPGLGDTAMYLCATSREPWREDNEQFFGPGTRLTVL.

V gene TRBV18 combines with J gene TRBJ1-3, with a weak D call TRBD1 (5 bases). Germline CDR1 KGHSH, CDR2 LQKENI. CDR3 length equals 15 residues. V lost 2 bases and J 1 base, leaving 9 bases between the germline ends. Here the CDR3 DNA reads TGTGCCAGCTCACCAGGGGGAAGTTCTGGAAACACCATATATTTT. It yields the protein CASSPGGSSGNTIYF.

This sequence joins TRBV11-2 and TRBJ2-1; D remains ambiguous. From germline, CDR1 is SGHAT and CDR2 FQNNGV. The V and J ends lost 5 bases and 1 base respectively, with 15 bases between them. This CDR3 is 16 amino acids long. CDR3 loop: CASSPGLDGSYNEQFF. CDR3 DNA sequence: TGTGCCAGCAGCCCCGGCTTGGACGGATCCTACAATGAGCAGTTCTTC.

The table lists this clone with a count of one. The chain carries TRBV7-9 and TRBJ2-4; TRBD2 aligns across 7 bases. J was trimmed by 3 bases and V by 4 bases; bases with no gene match: 18. The CDR3 has 19 amino acids. Germline V CDR1 and CDR2: SEHNR, FQNEAQ (reference sequence). Here the CDR3 reads CASSSPTTSAQWDKNIQYF. In DNA form, the CDR3 reads TGTGCCAGCAGCTCACCAACTACTAGCGCCCAATGGGACAAAAACATTCAGTACTTC.

The gene calls are TRBV30 and TRBJ2-2; D possibly corresponds to TRBD1 (6 bases). The CDR3 extends over 14 amino acids. Germline V gene data show CDR1 as GTSNPN and CDR2 as SVGIG (reference sequence). The V end was cut by 3 bases, the J end by 5 bases, with 13 bases between. CDR3 region: CAWSVETGTGELFF. CDR3 nucleotides: TGTGCCTGGAGCGTCGAAACAGGGACCGGGGAGCTGTTTTTT.

The chain joins TRBV6-4 to TRBJ2-3, with unresolved D. In germline, CDR1 is MRHNA, CDR2 SNTAGT. V was trimmed by 2 bases and J by 0 bases, leaving 9 bases between them. The CDR3 has 15 amino acids. CDR3 in amino acids: CASSDGRTSTDTQYF. The CDR3 region has the DNA TGTGCCAGCAGTGACGGCCGAACTAGCACAGATACGCAGTATTTT.